These 2 T cell receptor beta chains originate from one sample sequenced in a study of blood T cells in healthy people across ages. Combining a sample-barcoded 5' primer with a J-beta primer mix, a second PCR ran for about 7 to 12 cycles. TCRdb used MiXCR to reprocess the 5' RACE reads, holding one entry per CDR3 protein. The data contain around 600,000 distinct CDR3 sequences, 40% to 55% of them singletons. The sequenced sample was blood. These receptors were taken from a man older than 75 in good health.

The chain uses TRBV7-2 and TRBJ2-4, with D unresolved. The CDR3 is 16 residues long. V lost 3 bases to trimming and J lost 5 bases, with 17 bases between them. Germline CDR1 is SGHTA and CDR2 is FQGNSA. The CDR3 spells CASSLQRRRNQNIQYF. CDR3 coding DNA: TGTGCCAGCAGCTTGCAGAGACGCAGGAACCAAAACATTCAGTACTTC.

As DNA, the CDR3 is TGCGCCAGCAGCTTTGCCAACGGCCAGTCCTACGAGCAGTACTTC. It is translated as CASSFANGQSYEQYF. The chain joins TRBV5-1 to TRBJ2-7; D not resolved. V lost 2 bases, J lost 1 base, and 13 bases lay in between. The V gene's germline CDR1 is SGHRS and CDR2 YFSETQ. The CDR3 loop spans 15 amino acids.